The T cell receptor beta chain described here comes from a study of radiation and T cells in renal cell carcinoma. Findings and caveats of the study: From baseline, blood top tumor clonotypes peaked at 2 weeks post-radiation.

The treatment is: 15 Gy SBRT to primary tumor, nephrectomy 4 weeks later. The tumor was a clear cell renal cell carcinoma. Trimming pared 2 bases from V and 0 bases from J, leaving 10 bases between. CDR1 is MNHEY and CDR2 is SVGAGI in the germline V gene. CDR3 length: 16 residues. To note about this clone: Its antigen is not identified.

Generated by immunoSEQ multiplex PCR, the TCRdb table keeps only in-frame clones and is missing some. The sample includes around 16,000 clones, 64% seen only once; the top ten take roughly 26%. The sample in question was tumor tissue, obtained from a patient whose treatment included radiotherapy and nephrectomy. This TCR was sampled from a woman aged 70 to 79 with renal cell carcinoma. This chain joins TRBV6-5 and TRBJ2-2; D might be TRBD2 (6 bases). The CDR3 DNA reads as TGTGCCAGCAGTTACAGTAGCGGTTCGAACACCGGGGAGCTGTTTTTT. It yields the protein CASSYSSGSNTGELFF.